This T cell receptor (beta chain) is from a study of molecular identifiers for immune sequencing clone quantification. TCRdb re-called the PCR reads with MiXCR, one entry per CDR3 protein. The sample has about 97,000 distinct CDR3 sequences; 30% to 35% are singletons. Whole-study results and caveats: Identical barcode-sharing TCR molecules could lead to underestimated sizes for highly expanded clones.

Naive CD8 sequencing libraries were generated from roughly 18,000 to 920,000 sorted cells, with 10%, 30% or 50% RNA as input. For this clonotype: Its specificity is unknown.

V was pared by 0 bases and J by 3 bases, with 16 bases between. Germline V lookup: CDR1 SGHDN, CDR2 FVKESK. The CDR3 runs to 17 residues. Sequencing input: naive CD8+ T cells from blood, with Jurkat cell RNA spiked in. Indicated subset: FACS-sorted CD8+CD4-CCR7+CD45RA+ naive T cells. The V gene is TRBV14, the J gene TRBJ2-3, with a possible D match to TRBD2 (6 bases). The sequence was collected from a human donor in good health. Some libraries in this study had Jurkat cell RNA spiked in. CDR3 region: CASSQDGGIGGTDTQYF. In DNA, the CDR3 is TGTGCCAGCAGCCAAGATGGAGGGATAGGTGGTACAGATACGCAGTATTTT.